A single sample gave rise to the 14 T cell receptor beta chains below, sequenced in a study of cytomegalovirus exposure and HLA in healthy donors. In the PCR, 60 Vbeta and 13 Jbeta primers were used. Profiling relied on immunoSEQ multiplex PCR, and the TCRdb table lists in-frame clones only, not all of them. This sample yields 150,000 to 200,000 clones, of which roughly a tenth are seen a single time; 1% to 1.5% belongs to the top ten. The sample was PBMCs. The source of these receptors is a woman aged 30 to 39 in good health and CMV-seropositive.

This clone was seen a few times. At one end, the junction sequence differs from germline, possibly due to a read error. This chain uses TRBV20-1 with TRBJ1-1; D gene unclear. This CDR3 has 9 residues. CDR1 and CDR2 from the germline V gene are DFQATT and SNEGSKA (reference sequence). The CDR3 loop reads CSARDGRVF. CDR3 DNA: TGCAGTGCTAGAGACGGCCGGGTCTTT.

V and J are TRBV10-1 and TRBJ2-7; D is perhaps TRBD2 (5 bases). The V end was cut by 4 bases, the J end by 3 bases, with 7 bases between. Germline loops: CDR1 WNHNN, CDR2 SYGVQD (reference sequence). This CDR3 is built from 12 residues. In nucleotides, the CDR3 is TGCGCCAGCAGTGTAGGGAGCTACGAGCAGTACTTC. Its protein is CASSVGSYEQYF.

The genes are TRBV28 and TRBJ1-2, with TRBD1 matching 8 bases. The CDR3 contains 14 residues. CDR1 and CDR2 from the germline V gene are MDHEN and SYDVKM. V gave up 7 bases and J gave up 3 bases; unmatched junction bases: 7. Here the CDR3 reads CASTGTGLYYGYTF. As DNA, the CDR3 is TGTGCCAGCACGGGGACAGGACTTTACTATGGCTACACCTTC.

This clone has more than one count but fewer than ten. The chain has TRBV2 and TRBJ1-2; 7 bases are shared with TRBD1. Germline CDR1 is SNHLY and CDR2 is FYNNEI. The CDR3 extends over 15 amino acids. The V segment lost 7 bases and the J segment 0 bases; nucleotides outside the gene matches: 8. The CDR3 sequence is CASTDRTHSNYGYTF. CDR3 coding DNA: TGTGCCAGCACGGACAGGACTCATTCTAACTATGGCTACACCTTC.

The table lists this clone with a few counts. V is TRBV5-6 and J is TRBJ1-2; no clear D. V was trimmed by 1 base and J by 3 bases, leaving 10 bases between them. Germline V lookup: CDR1 SGHDT, CDR2 YYEEEE. This CDR3 is 14 amino acids long. The CDR3: CASSLKQSYYGYTF. In nucleotides, the CDR3 is TGTGCCAGCAGCTTGAAACAGTCCTACTATGGCTACACCTTC.

CDR3 nucleotide sequence: TGCGCCAGCAGCTACGGGACAGGGGGCGTGGAGACCCAGTACTTC. It translates to CASSYGTGGVETQYF. J is TRBJ2-5 and V is TRBV5-1; 12 bases agree with TRBD1. The CDR3 runs 15 residues. Per germline, CDR1 SGHRS and CDR2 YFSETQ. Trimming cost V 3 bases and J 5 bases; bases outside gene matches: 5.

Note on this clone: Other DNA sequences in the sample encode the same CDR3. The J gene is TRBJ2-5, the V gene TRBV7-9; possible D gene TRBD1, 6 bases. Germline V gives CDR1 SEHNR, CDR2 FQNEAQ (reference sequence). V was cut by 1 base and J by 4 bases, with 7 bases left in between. This CDR3 has 13 residues. Here the CDR3 reads CASSLEGGETQYF. The CDR3 region has the DNA TGTGCCAGCAGCTTAGAAGGGGGAGAGACCCAGTACTTC.

The V and J genes are TRBV29-1 and TRBJ1-5, with D maybe TRBD1 (5 bases). The germline CDR1 and CDR2 sequences are SQVTM and ANQGSEA. Trimming cost V 4 bases and J 1 base, with 11 bases left between them. CDR3 length: 14 residues. The CDR3 coding sequence is TGCAGCGTTGCTGTGCGGGGCAGCAATCAGCCCCAGCATTTT. It yields the protein CSVAVRGSNQPQHF. Together with reference TRBV29-1 and TRBJ1-5, the CDR3 gives the full variable domain: SAVISQKPSRDICQRGTSLTIQCQVDSQVTMMFWYRQQPGQSLTLIATANQGSEATYESGFVIDKFPISRPNLTFSTLTVSNMSPEDSSIYLCSVAVRGSNQPQHFGDGTRLSIL.

This clone was detected only a few times. The junction does not match germline at one end; this may be a read error. The gene calls are TRBV9 and TRBJ2-7; 13 nucleotides line up with TRBD2. The CDR3 loop spans 15 amino acids. Germline CDR1 and CDR2: SGDLS and YYNGEE. The CDR3 nucleotides are TGTGCCAGCTGCGTGGGGACTAGCGGGGACGACGAGCAGTACTTC. It encodes CASCVGTSGDDEQYF.

This clone was seen only a few times. The chain is built from TRBV19 and TRBJ2-3; D is ambiguous. CDR3 size: 15 residues. Trimming stripped 1 base from V and 1 base from J, with 9 bases between. Germline CDR1 is LNHDA and CDR2 is SQIVND (reference sequence). The CDR3 region is CASSIVGPGTDTQYF. In nucleotides, the CDR3 is TGTGCCAGTAGTATAGTTGGGCCCGGCACAGATACGCAGTATTTT.

This clone was picked up one time. The rearrangement links TRBV27 to TRBJ2-3; 10 nucleotides line up with TRBD2. The V gene's germline CDR1 is MNHEY and CDR2 SMNVEV (reference sequence). The junction had 12 bases not matched to a gene; V was cut back by 5 bases and J by 1 base. The CDR3 is 18 residues long. The CDR3 DNA follows: TGTGCCAGCAGTAGAATCGACAGAGCGGGAGGGCGCACAGATACGCAGTATTTT. Translation gives CASSRIDRAGGRTDTQYF.

J is TRBJ1-5 and V is TRBV5-6; no definite D call. The V end was cut by 4 bases, the J end by 2 bases, with 7 bases between. The CDR3 runs to 13 residues. Germline V CDR1 and CDR2: SGHDT, YYEEEE. The CDR3 DNA reads TGTGCCAGCAGCCGTCGCGGCAATCAGCCCCAGCATTTT. This codes for CASSRRGNQPQHF.

This clone has just a few counts. The rearrangement joins TRBV5-6 to TRBJ2-7; TRBD1 matches at 11 bases. The CDR3 consists of 14 residues. Looked up from germline, CDR1 is SGHDT and CDR2 is YYEEEE. V lost 2 bases, J lost 5 bases, and 3 bases stayed unmatched. CDR3 sequence (DNA): TGTGCCAGCAGCTTCGGACAGGGGGCGAACGAGCAGTACTTC. Its protein is CASSFGQGANEQYF.

The chain joins TRBV7-9 to TRBJ2-1; 7 bases are a match to TRBD2. Losses at the gene ends were 3 bases for V and 8 bases for J; bases not matched to a gene: 19. In germline, CDR1 is SEHNR, CDR2 FQNEAQ (reference sequence). The CDR3 has 18 residues. CDR3 loop: CASSLAGGSPLSVDEQFF. In DNA form, the CDR3 reads TGTGCCAGCAGCTTGGCTGGCGGGAGTCCGTTATCGGTAGATGAGCAGTTCTTC.